Sequencing of this T cell receptor beta chain was carried out in a study of T cell changes during pregnancy in multiple sclerosis. This CDR3 is built from 18 residues. Germline CDR1 MGHRA, CDR2 YSYEKL. Unmatched junction bases numbered 10, after V lost 0 bases and J lost 4 bases. Some clones are missing from TCRdb's copy, which holds only in-frame ones; the method was immunoSEQ multiplex PCR. The sample carries approximately 120,000 clones, about 95% recorded once. The rearrangement joins TRBV4-1 to TRBJ2-1; 9 bases fit TRBD2. The sequence derives from a female donor with multiple sclerosis, enrolled in a pregnancy study. Sequences were derived from peripheral blood, sampled after pregnancy. CDR3 bases: TGCGCCAGCAGCCAAGACCAAGGACTAGCGTATGCATACAATGAGCAGTTCTTC. Residues: CASSQDQGLAYAYNEQFF.